What follows describes a single T cell receptor (beta chain). The germline V gene has CDR1 ENHRY and CDR2 SYGVKD. The CDR3 contains 14 residues. After removal of 8 bases from V and 6 bases from J, the junction contained 10 bases not matched to a gene. TCR beta CDR3 region amplification was performed from RNA transcripts. TCR CDR3 regions were first amplified by RT-PCR with HTBI primers. TCRdb itself ran the multiplex PCR reads through MiXCR, one entry per CDR3 protein. The sample records about 96,000 distinct CDR3 sequences, around 50% being singletons. The sample belongs to a study of T cells in Graves' hyperthyroidism and ophthalmopathy.

Sequences were obtained from blood. The chain uses TRBV10-3 and TRBJ1-2; TRBD1 agrees at 9 bases. This receptor was obtained from a woman in her forties with Graves' hyperthyroidism. The CDR3 protein is CAILGQGANHGYTF. As DNA, the CDR3 is TGTGCCATCTTGGGACAGGGAGCAAATCATGGCTACACCTTC.